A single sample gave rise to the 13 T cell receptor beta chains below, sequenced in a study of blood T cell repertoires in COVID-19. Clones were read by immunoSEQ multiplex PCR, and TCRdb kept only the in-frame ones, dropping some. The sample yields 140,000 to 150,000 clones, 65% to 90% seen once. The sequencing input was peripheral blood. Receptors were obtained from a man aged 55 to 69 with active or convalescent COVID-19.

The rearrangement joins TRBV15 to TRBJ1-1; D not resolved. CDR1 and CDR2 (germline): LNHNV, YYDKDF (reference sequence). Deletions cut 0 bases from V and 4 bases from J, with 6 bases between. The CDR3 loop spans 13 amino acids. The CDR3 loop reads CATSRDTVTEAFF. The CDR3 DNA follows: TGTGCCACCAGCAGAGATACAGTCACTGAAGCTTTCTTT.

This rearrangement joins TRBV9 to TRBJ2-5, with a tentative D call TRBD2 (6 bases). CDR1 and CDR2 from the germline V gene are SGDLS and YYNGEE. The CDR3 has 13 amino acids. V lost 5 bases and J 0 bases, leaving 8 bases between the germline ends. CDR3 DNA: TGTGCCAGCAGTCCGGGGGACCAAGAGACCCAGTACTTC. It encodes CASSPGDQETQYF.

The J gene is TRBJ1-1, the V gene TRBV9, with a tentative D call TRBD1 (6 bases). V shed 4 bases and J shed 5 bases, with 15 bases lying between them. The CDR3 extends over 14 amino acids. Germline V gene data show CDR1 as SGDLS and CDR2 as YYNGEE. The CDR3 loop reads CASSPTLQGTEAFF. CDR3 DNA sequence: TGTGCCAGCAGCCCGACCCTACAGGGTACTGAAGCTTTCTTT.

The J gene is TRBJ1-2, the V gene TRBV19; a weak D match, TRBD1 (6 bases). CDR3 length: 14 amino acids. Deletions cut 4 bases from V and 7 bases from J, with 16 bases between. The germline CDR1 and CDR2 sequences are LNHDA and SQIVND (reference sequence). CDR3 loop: CASSTPTGLVGYTF. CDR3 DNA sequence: TGTGCCAGTAGTACTCCCACAGGGTTGGTTGGCTACACCTTC.

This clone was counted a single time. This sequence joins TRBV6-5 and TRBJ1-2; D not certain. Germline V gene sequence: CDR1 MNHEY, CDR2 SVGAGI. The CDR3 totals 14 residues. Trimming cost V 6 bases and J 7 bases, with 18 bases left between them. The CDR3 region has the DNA TGTGCCAGCAGCCCCATCGGGTCAATTCCTGGCTACACCTTC. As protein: CASSPIGSIPGYTF.

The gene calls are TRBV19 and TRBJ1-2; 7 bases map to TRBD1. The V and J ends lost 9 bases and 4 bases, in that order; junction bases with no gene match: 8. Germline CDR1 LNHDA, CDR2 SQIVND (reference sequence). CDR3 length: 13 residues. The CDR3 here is CASYAGTVYGYTF. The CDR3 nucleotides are TGTGCCAGCTATGCCGGGACAGTCTATGGCTACACCTTC.

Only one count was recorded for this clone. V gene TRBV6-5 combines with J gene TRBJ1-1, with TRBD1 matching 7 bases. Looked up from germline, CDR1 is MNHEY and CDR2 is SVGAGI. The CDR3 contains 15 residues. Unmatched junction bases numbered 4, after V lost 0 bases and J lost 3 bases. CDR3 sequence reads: CASSYSNRGYTEAFF. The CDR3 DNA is TGTGCCAGCAGTTACTCGAACAGGGGCTACACTGAAGCTTTCTTT.

The CDR3 is CASSVRTDTEAFF. CDR3 nucleotide sequence: TGTGCCAGCAGCGTTAGGACAGACACTGAAGCTTTCTTT. This chain connects TRBV12-3 or TRBV12-4 to TRBJ1-1, with a weak D call TRBD1 (6 bases). Trimming removed 6 bases at V and 3 bases at J, with 11 bases between. CDR3 length: 13 amino acids.

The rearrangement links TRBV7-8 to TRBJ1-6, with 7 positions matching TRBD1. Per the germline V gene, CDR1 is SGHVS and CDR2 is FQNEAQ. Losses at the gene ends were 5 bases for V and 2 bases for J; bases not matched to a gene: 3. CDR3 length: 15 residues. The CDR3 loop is CASSRGQAYNSPLHF. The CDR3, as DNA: TGTGCCAGCAGCAGAGGACAGGCCTATAATTCACCCCTCCACTTT.

CDR3 loop: CASSPGSGGVGETQYF. CDR3 DNA: TGCGCCAGCAGCCCCGGCTCGGGCGGGGTGGGAGAGACCCAGTACTTC. V usage is TRBV5-1 and J usage is TRBJ2-5, with D maybe TRBD2 (6 bases). The CDR3 extends over 16 amino acids. Trimming pared 4 bases from V and 4 bases from J, leaving 20 bases between. Germline V gene lookup returns CDR1 SGHRS and CDR2 YFSETQ.

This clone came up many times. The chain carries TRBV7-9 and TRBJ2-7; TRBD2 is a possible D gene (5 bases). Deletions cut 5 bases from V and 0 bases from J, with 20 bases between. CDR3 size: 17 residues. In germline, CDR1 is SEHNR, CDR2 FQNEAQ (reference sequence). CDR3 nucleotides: TGTGCCAGCAGCGGAAAGCCGGGGTGGGTAAACTCCTACGAGCAGTACTTC. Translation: CASSGKPGWVNSYEQYF.

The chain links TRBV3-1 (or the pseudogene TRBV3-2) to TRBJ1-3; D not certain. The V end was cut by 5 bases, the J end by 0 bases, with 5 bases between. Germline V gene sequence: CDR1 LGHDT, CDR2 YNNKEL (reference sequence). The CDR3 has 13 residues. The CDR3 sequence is CASSADSGNTIYF. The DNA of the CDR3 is TGTGCCAGCAGCGCGGACTCTGGAAACACCATATATTTT.

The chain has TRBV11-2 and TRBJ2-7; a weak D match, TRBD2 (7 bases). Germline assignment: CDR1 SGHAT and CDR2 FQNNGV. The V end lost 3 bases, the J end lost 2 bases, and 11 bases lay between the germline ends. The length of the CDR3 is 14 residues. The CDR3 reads CASSLGGGPYEQYF. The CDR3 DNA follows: TGTGCCAGCAGCTTGGGCGGGGGCCCCTACGAGCAGTACTTC.